Listed here are 4 T cell receptor beta chains from one sample, sequenced in a study of type 1 and type 2 diabetes patients (dated by TCRdb to 2016 to 2017). The sample was run on an Illumina MiSeq. Genomic DNA from sorted T cell subsets served as template for TCRbeta CDR3 amplification. Multiplex PCR with 30 forward and 13 reverse primers amplified the TCRbeta CDR3 region. TCRdb applied fastp at Q25 and MiXCR to the public reads, then kept only in-frame beta chains. Here each entry gathers all rows of one CDR3 protein and keeps the most common genes and DNA. The sample table records fewer than 350,000 distinct CDR3 sequences; around 47% of these occur just once. Together, the top ten hold roughly 13% of the sample. Sequencing was performed on peripheral blood mononuclear cells (PBMCs). The source is a man in his late teens or twenties with type 2 diabetes.

The chain uses TRBV11-2 and TRBJ2-5; 8 nucleotides match TRBD2. This CDR3 has 15 residues. J was trimmed by 1 base and V by 5 bases; bases with no gene match: 6. CDR1 SGHAT and CDR2 FQNNGV come from the germline V gene. In DNA, the CDR3 is TGTGCCAGCAGCCACCCGGGAGGGGCCCAAGAGACCCAGTACTTC. Its protein product is CASSHPGGAQETQYF.

This clonotype has more than one count but fewer than ten. The rearrangement uses TRBV2 and TRBJ1-4; 11 bases are a match to TRBD1. After removal of 7 bases from V and 0 bases from J, the junction contained 10 bases not matched to a gene. Germline loops: CDR1 SNHLY, CDR2 FYNNEI. This CDR3 region has 18 residues. CDR3 region: CASNRRDRGYATNEKLFF. Here the CDR3 DNA reads TGTGCCAGCAACCGCCGGGACAGGGGGTATGCAACTAATGAAAAACTGTTTTTT. Variable domain in full (rest from reference TRBV2 and TRBJ1-4): EPEVTQTPSHQVTQMGQEVILRCVPISNHLYFYWYRQILGQKVEFLVSFYNNEISEKSEIFDDQFSVERPDGSNFTLKIRSTKLEDSAMYFCASNRRDRGYATNEKLFFGSGTQLSVL.

The gene calls are TRBV6-5 and TRBJ1-5; tentative D call: TRBD1 (5 bases). This CDR3 has 13 residues. Trimming stripped 4 bases from V and 4 bases from J, with 8 bases between. CDR1 MNHEY and CDR2 SVGAGI come from the germline V gene. CDR3 bases: TGTGCCAGCAGTTGGGACGAAAATCAGCCCCAGCATTTT. It translates to CASSWDENQPQHF.

This clonotype occurred a few times. The chain recombines TRBV6-5 with TRBJ1-2, with D perhaps TRBD1 (5 bases). The CDR3 consists of 13 residues. With 2 bases removed from V and 8 bases from J, the gap between germline ends came to 12 bases. The V gene's germline CDR1 is MNHEY and CDR2 SVGAGI. For the CDR3, the DNA is TGTGCCAGCAGTTACGACACTAGGGGCGGCTACACCTTC. Its translation: CASSYDTRGGYTF.